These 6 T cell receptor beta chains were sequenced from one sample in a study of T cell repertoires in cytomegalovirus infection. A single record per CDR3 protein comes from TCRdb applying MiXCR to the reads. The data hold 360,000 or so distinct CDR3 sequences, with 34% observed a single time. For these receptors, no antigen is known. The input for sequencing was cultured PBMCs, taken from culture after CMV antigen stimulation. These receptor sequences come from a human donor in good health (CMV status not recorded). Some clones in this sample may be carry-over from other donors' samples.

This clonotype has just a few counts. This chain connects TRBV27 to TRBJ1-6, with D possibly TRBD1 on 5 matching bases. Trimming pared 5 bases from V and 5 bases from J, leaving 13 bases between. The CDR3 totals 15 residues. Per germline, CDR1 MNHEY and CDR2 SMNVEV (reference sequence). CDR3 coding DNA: TGTGCCAGCAGTCCAAGGACACCGGATAATTCACCCCTCCACTTT. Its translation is CASSPRTPDNSPLHF.

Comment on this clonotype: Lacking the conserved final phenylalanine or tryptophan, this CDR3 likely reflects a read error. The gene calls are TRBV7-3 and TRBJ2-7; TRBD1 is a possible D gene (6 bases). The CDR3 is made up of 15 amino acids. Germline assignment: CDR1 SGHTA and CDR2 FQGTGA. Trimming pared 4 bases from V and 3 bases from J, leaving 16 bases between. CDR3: CASSSQPGQSYEQYY. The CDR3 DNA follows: TGTGCCAGCAGCTCTCAACCGGGACAAAGCTACGAGCAGTACTAC.

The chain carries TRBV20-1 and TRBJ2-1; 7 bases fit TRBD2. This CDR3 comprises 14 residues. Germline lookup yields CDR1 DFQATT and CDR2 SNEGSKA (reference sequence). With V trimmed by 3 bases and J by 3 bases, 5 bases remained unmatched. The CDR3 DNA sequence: TGCAGTGCTAGCCCTAGCGGCCTCTACAATGAGCAGTTCTTC. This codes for CSASPSGLYNEQFF.

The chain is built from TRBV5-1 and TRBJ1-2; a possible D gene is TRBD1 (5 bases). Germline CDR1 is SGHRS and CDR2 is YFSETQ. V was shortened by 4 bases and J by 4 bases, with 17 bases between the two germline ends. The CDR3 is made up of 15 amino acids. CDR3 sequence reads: CASSPNPGVFYGYTF. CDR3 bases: TGCGCCAGCAGCCCCAATCCGGGGGTCTTCTATGGCTACACCTTC.

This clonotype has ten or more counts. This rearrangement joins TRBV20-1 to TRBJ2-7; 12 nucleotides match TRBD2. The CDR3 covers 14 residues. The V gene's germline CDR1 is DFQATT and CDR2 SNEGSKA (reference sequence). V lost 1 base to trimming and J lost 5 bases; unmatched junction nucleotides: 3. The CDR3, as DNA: TGCAGTGCTAGAGGGACTAGCGGGACCCACGAGCAGTACTTC. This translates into CSARGTSGTHEQYF.

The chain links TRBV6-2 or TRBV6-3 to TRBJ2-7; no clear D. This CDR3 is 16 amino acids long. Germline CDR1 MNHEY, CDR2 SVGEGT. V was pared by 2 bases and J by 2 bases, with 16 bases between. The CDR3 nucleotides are TGTGCCAGCAGTTACCCCGCAAGACCCAATACCTACGAGCAGTACTTC. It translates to CASSYPARPNTYEQYF.